The source of this T cell receptor beta chain is a study of T cell repertoires in cytomegalovirus infection. Study details: It was the public TCR beta signatures that indicated both CMV infection and matching HLA type. Study outcomes and limitations: Dominating the ex vivo response were TCR beta clonotypes that were CMV-specific and HLA-C-restricted. CMV carriers having the relevant HLA were flagged by cumulative public TCR beta family frequency.

The CDR3 sequence is 15 residues long. A single record per CDR3 protein comes from TCRdb applying MiXCR to the reads. Among more than 650,000 distinct CDR3 sequences listed, less than 40% were seen once. As concerns this clonotype: Its antigen is undetermined. A read error may account for a junction end that differs from germline.

The receptor comes from a human donor in good health (CMV status not recorded). Some clones in this sample may be carry-over from other donors' samples. Material: PBMCs. The J gene is TRBJ2-3, the V gene TRBV12-3 or TRBV12-4, with 9 bases identical to TRBD1. The CDR3 nucleotides are TGTGCCAGCAGTCCACAGGGGGCGCGGGAAGATACGCAGTCTTTT. Translating it yields CASSPQGAREDTQSF.